These T cell receptor beta chains were read from a single sample in a study of patients and donors after allogeneic stem cell transplantation. Using its own MiXCR run on the RT-PCR reads, TCRdb lists one record per CDR3 protein. In the table there are about 410,000 distinct CDR3 sequences, 16% of which are singletons. The material sequenced was blood, either unsorted or a sorted T cell fraction (not recorded which). Receptors originate from a human donor who was either an allogeneic HSCT recipient or a stem cell or donor lymphocyte infusion donor (not recorded which). It is not recorded whose cells these are; they may come from a transplant donor. CDR3s include the opening cysteine and the closing phenylalanine or tryptophan. Each record gives: J gene, clone size, D gene, V gene, CDR3 protein, CDR3 DNA. A D gene is named only where the DNA matches it firmly. Clone size, where shown, is once, few, many, or a class for clones that have expanded.

j_gene: TRBJ2-6
abundance: .
d_gene: .
v_gene: TRBV5-1
CDR3aa: CASSISGPGANVLTF
CDR3nt: TGCGCCAGCAGCATCTCCGGGCCTGGGGCCAACGTCCTGACTTTC

j_gene: TRBJ2-5
abundance: .
d_gene: .
v_gene: TRBV28
CDR3aa: CASSKQPSKTQYF
CDR3nt: TGTGCCAGCAGTAAACAGCCTTCGAAGACCCAGTACTTC

j_gene: TRBJ1-1
abundance: few
d_gene: TRBD1
v_gene: TRBV29-1
CDR3aa: CSLRTGAEAFF
CDR3nt: TGCAGCCTAAGGACAGGGGCTGAAGCTTTCTTT

j_gene: TRBJ1-1
abundance: .
d_gene: TRBD1
v_gene: TRBV5-1
CDR3aa: CASSLATGWDTEAFF
CDR3nt: TGCGCCAGCAGCTTGGCGACAGGGTGGGACACTGAAGCTTTCTTT

j_gene: TRBJ1-4
abundance: .
d_gene: .
v_gene: TRBV20-1
CDR3aa: CSASQGATNEKLFF
CDR3nt: TGCAGTGCTAGTCAGGGAGCAACTAATGAAAAACTGTTTTTT

j_gene: TRBJ2-6
abundance: few
d_gene: TRBD2
v_gene: TRBV5-1
CDR3aa: CASRHKTSGSQSSGANVLTF
CDR3nt: TGCGCCAGCAGACATAAAACTAGCGGGTCCCAGAGCTCTGGGGCCAACGTCCTGACTTTC

j_gene: TRBJ1-2
abundance: few
d_gene: TRBD1
v_gene: TRBV19
CDR3aa: CASSSFDGTGSNNYGYTF
CDR3nt: TGTGCCAGTAGTTCCTTTGACGGGACAGGGTCAAATAACTATGGCTACACCTTC

j_gene: TRBJ1-2
abundance: few
d_gene: TRBD1
v_gene: TRBV27
CDR3aa: CASSNRDRGKDGYTF
CDR3nt: TGTGCCAGCAGTAACCGGGACAGGGGAAAGGATGGCTACACCTTC

j_gene: TRBJ1-5
abundance: few
d_gene: .
v_gene: TRBV5-1
CDR3aa: CASSLDGSRNQPQHF
CDR3nt: TGCGCCAGCAGCTTGGATGGCAGTCGCAATCAGCCCCAGCATTTT

j_gene: TRBJ1-1
abundance: .
d_gene: .
v_gene: TRBV9
CDR3aa: CASSPRATTNTEAFF
CDR3nt: TGTGCCAGCAGCCCCCGTGCTACAACCAACACTGAAGCTTTCTTT

j_gene: TRBJ2-1
abundance: .
d_gene: TRBD2
v_gene: TRBV10-3
CDR3aa: CAISGQRERVNEQFF
CDR3nt: TGTGCCATCAGTGGCCAGCGGGAGAGAGTCAATGAGCAGTTCTTC

j_gene: TRBJ1-3
abundance: .
d_gene: .
v_gene: TRBV4-1
CDR3aa: CASSQDSNTIYF
CDR3nt: TGCGCCAGCAGCCAAGATTCCAACACCATATATTTT

j_gene: TRBJ2-3
abundance: .
d_gene: .
v_gene: TRBV10-3
CDR3aa: CAISRSEVPDTQYF
CDR3nt: TGTGCCATCAGTCGCTCCGAGGTCCCAGATACGCAGTATTTT

j_gene: TRBJ1-1
abundance: few
d_gene: .
v_gene: TRBV5-1
CDR3aa: CASSLITYDTEAFF
CDR3nt: TGCGCCAGCAGCTTGATCACATACGACACTGAAGCTTTCTTT

j_gene: TRBJ2-5
abundance: once
d_gene: TRBD1
v_gene: TRBV7-9
CDR3aa: CASSPDRGGRETQYF
CDR3nt: TGTGCCAGCAGCCCCGACAGGGGAGGAAGAGAGACCCAGTACTTC

j_gene: TRBJ2-7
abundance: few
d_gene: .
v_gene: TRBV20-1
CDR3aa: CSASVGSGQYF
CDR3nt: TGCAGTGCTAGCGTAGGGAGCGGGCAGTACTTC

j_gene: TRBJ1-4
abundance: few
d_gene: .
v_gene: TRBV30
CDR3aa: CAWSGEKLFF
CDR3nt: TGTGCCTGGAGTGGAGAAAAACTGTTTTTT

j_gene: TRBJ2-7
abundance: few
d_gene: .
v_gene: TRBV20-1
CDR3aa: CSARDSRSGRQNYEQYF
CDR3nt: TGCAGTGCTAGAGATTCCCGGAGCGGGCGACAAAACTACGAGCAGTACTTC

j_gene: TRBJ2-5
abundance: .
d_gene: TRBD2
v_gene: TRBV9
CDR3aa: CASSVALAGEETQYF
CDR3nt: TGTGCCAGCAGCGTAGCCCTAGCGGGGGAAGAGACCCAGTACTTC

j_gene: TRBJ2-7
abundance: .
d_gene: .
v_gene: TRBV11-3
CDR3aa: CASSTPQLPYEQYF
CDR3nt: TGTGCCAGCAGCACCCCACAACTCCCCTACGAGCAGTACTTC

j_gene: TRBJ2-3
abundance: .
d_gene: .
v_gene: TRBV18
CDR3aa: CASSPQATPTDTQYF
CDR3nt: TGTGCCAGCTCACCACAGGCGACACCCACAGATACGCAGTATTTT

j_gene: TRBJ1-5
abundance: .
d_gene: .
v_gene: TRBV6-6
CDR3aa: CASSYESNQPQHF
CDR3nt: TGTGCCAGCAGTTACGAGAGCAATCAGCCCCAGCATTTT

j_gene: TRBJ2-5
abundance: few
d_gene: .
v_gene: TRBV20-1
CDR3aa: CSARVPRQETQYF
CDR3nt: TGCAGTGCTAGAGTACCTCGCCAAGAGACCCAGTACTTC

j_gene: TRBJ2-1
abundance: .
d_gene: TRBD2
v_gene: TRBV7-3
CDR3aa: CASSPGGLATPDEQFF
CDR3nt: TGTGCCAGCAGCCCAGGGGGACTAGCGACCCCCGATGAGCAGTTCTTC

j_gene: TRBJ1-5
abundance: many
d_gene: TRBD1
v_gene: TRBV29-1
CDR3aa: CSAPDRNQPQHF
CDR3nt: TGCAGCGCCCCGGACAGGAATCAGCCCCAGCATTTT

j_gene: TRBJ2-1
abundance: few
d_gene: TRBD2
v_gene: TRBV9
CDR3aa: CASSVELALYNEQFF
CDR3nt: TGTGCCAGCAGCGTAGAACTAGCGCTTTACAATGAGCAGTTCTTC

j_gene: TRBJ2-1
abundance: .
d_gene: .
v_gene: TRBV19
CDR3aa: CASSITSAHEQFF
CDR3nt: TGTGCCAGTAGTATTACCAGTGCCCATGAGCAGTTCTTC

j_gene: TRBJ2-1
abundance: few
d_gene: .
v_gene: TRBV19
CDR3aa: CASSISEFYNEQFF
CDR3nt: TGTGCCAGTAGTATCTCGGAGTTCTACAATGAGCAGTTCTTC

j_gene: TRBJ2-1
abundance: .
d_gene: TRBD2
v_gene: TRBV20-1
CDR3aa: CSARAGGPYNEQFF
CDR3nt: TGCAGTGCTAGAGCGGGAGGGCCCTACAATGAGCAGTTCTTC

j_gene: TRBJ1-1
abundance: few
d_gene: .
v_gene: TRBV20-1
CDR3aa: CSARSPLRGDTEAFF
CDR3nt: TGCAGTGCTAGAAGTCCTCTCCGCGGGGACACTGAAGCTTTCTTT

j_gene: TRBJ2-7
abundance: few
d_gene: TRBD2
v_gene: TRBV18
CDR3aa: CASSYTSGKTGEQYF
CDR3nt: TGTGCCAGCTCTTACACTAGCGGGAAGACGGGGGAGCAGTACTTC

j_gene: TRBJ2-7
abundance: .
d_gene: .
v_gene: TRBV7-6
CDR3aa: CASSLAKPQGSAYEQYF
CDR3nt: TGTGCCAGCAGCTTAGCTAAGCCCCAAGGCAGCGCCTACGAGCAGTACTTC

j_gene: TRBJ2-2
abundance: .
d_gene: .
v_gene: TRBV19
CDR3aa: CASSTAGELFF
CDR3nt: TGTGCCAGTAGTACGGCCGGGGAGCTGTTTTTT

j_gene: TRBJ2-5
abundance: few
d_gene: .
v_gene: TRBV30
CDR3aa: CAWRGPVWGEETQYF
CDR3nt: TGTGCCTGGAGAGGTCCCGTTTGGGGGGAAGAGACCCAGTACTTC

j_gene: TRBJ2-1
abundance: many
d_gene: .
v_gene: TRBV6-5
CDR3aa: CASSYSGGRLSYNEQFF
CDR3nt: TGTGCCAGCAGTTACTCGGGCGGACGCCTCTCCTACAATGAGCAGTTCTTC

j_gene: TRBJ1-1
abundance: few
d_gene: .
v_gene: TRBV7-9
CDR3aa: CASSSQGSTEAFF
CDR3nt: TGTGCCAGCAGCTCCCAGGGGAGCACTGAAGCTTTCTTT

j_gene: TRBJ2-5
abundance: few
d_gene: .
v_gene: TRBV7-9
CDR3aa: CASTPPSWETQYF
CDR3nt: TGTGCCAGCACCCCTCCTAGTTGGGAGACCCAGTACTTC